A single sample gave rise to the 32 T cell receptor beta chains below, sequenced in a study of CD8 T cells in ankylosing spondylitis. TCRdb re-analysed the 5' RACE reads in MiXCR, keeping a single row per CDR3 protein. The sample has approximately 340,000 distinct CDR3 sequences; over 12% are singletons. Sequenced input: blood, either unsorted or a sorted T cell fraction (not recorded which). The receptors here all came from a male donor with ankylosing spondylitis or in good health (not recorded which).

V gene TRBV30 combines with J gene TRBJ1-1; weak D call: TRBD1 (5 bases). Germline loops: CDR1 GTSNPN, CDR2 SVGIG (reference sequence). This CDR3 is 15 amino acids long. Trimming removed 3 bases at V and 5 bases at J, with 19 bases between. CDR3 coding DNA: TGTGCCTGGAGAAGACAGCTGATGTTAAATACTGAAGCTTTCTTT. Residues: CAWRRQLMLNTEAFF.

This clonotype was counted only a few times. The CDR3 loop reads CASSWGQGRTKYGYTF. For the CDR3, the DNA is TGTGCCAGCAGTTGGGGACAGGGTCGTACCAAATATGGCTACACCTTC. This chain connects TRBV27 to TRBJ1-2, with 9 bases lining up with TRBD1. The germline V gene encodes CDR1 MNHEY and CDR2 SMNVEV (reference sequence). Losses at the gene ends were 4 bases for V and 5 bases for J; bases not matched to a gene: 11. The CDR3 covers 16 residues.

The V gene is TRBV5-1, the J gene TRBJ2-2; D call uncertain. Trimming removed 5 bases from V and 6 bases from J, with 14 bases in between. The CDR3 contains 14 residues. Germline V gene lookup returns CDR1 SGHRS and CDR2 YFSETQ. The CDR3 region is CASSYSLEAGELFF. DNA of the CDR3: TGCGCCAGCAGTTACTCCCTAGAGGCCGGGGAGCTGTTTTTT.

The chain recombines TRBV20-1 with TRBJ2-1; TRBD2 agrees at 13 bases. The CDR3 covers 15 residues. V shed 5 bases, J shed 7 bases, and the junction held 8 bases outside the gene matches. Per the germline V gene, CDR1 is DFQATT and CDR2 is SNEGSKA (reference sequence). The CDR3 bases are TGCAGTGCTGTCACATCACTAGCGGGGGGGAATGAGCAGTTCTTC. Encoded protein: CSAVTSLAGGNEQFF.

In this sample, this clonotype turned up a few times. CDR3 loop: CASSLGQGWDGDTEAFF. As DNA, the CDR3 is TGTGCCAGCAGCCTCGGACAGGGTTGGGATGGGGACACTGAAGCTTTCTTT. V is TRBV3-1 and J is TRBJ1-1; 8 bases are shared with TRBD1. This CDR3 contains 17 residues. The V and J ends lost 4 bases and 3 bases, in that order; junction bases with no gene match: 13. Looked up from germline, CDR1 is LGHDT and CDR2 is YNNKEL (reference sequence).

This clonotype was found a few times. The V and J genes are TRBV5-1 and TRBJ2-1, with D maybe TRBD2 (6 bases). The ends were cut back, 4 bases at V and 5 bases at J, with 13 bases in the middle. There are 14 residues in the CDR3. Germline V gene data show CDR1 as SGHRS and CDR2 as YFSETQ. CDR3 sequence (DNA): TGCGCCAGCAGCACCGGGACTGCAAACAATGAGCAGTTCTTC. It translates to CASSTGTANNEQFF.

The rearrangement joins TRBV19 to TRBJ2-5; 7 nucleotides align to TRBD2. Germline V gene sequence: CDR1 LNHDA, CDR2 SQIVND (reference sequence). The CDR3 sequence is 14 residues long. The J segment lost 5 bases and the V segment lost 6 bases, leaving 9 bases of the junction unmatched. The CDR3 is CASSSRGGAETQYF. The CDR3 nucleotides read TGTGCCAGTAGCAGCCGGGGAGGGGCGGAGACCCAGTACTTC. Full variable domain (missing parts from reference TRBV19 and TRBJ2-5): DGGITQSPKYLFRKEGQNVTLSCEQNLNHDAMYWYRQDPGQGLRLIYYSQIVNDFQKGDIAEGYSVSREKKESFPLTVTSAQKNPTAFYLCASSSRGGAETQYFGPGTRLLVL.

J is TRBJ2-3 and V is TRBV4-2, with D perhaps TRBD1 (6 bases). CDR1 and CDR2 from the germline V gene are LGHNA and YNFKEQ. The CDR3 is 16 residues long. Trimming shortened V by 4 bases and J by 1 base, and 15 bases separated the two germline ends. CDR3 nucleotides: TGTGCCAGCAGCCCCAGAGGGGACATGGGCACAGATACGCAGTATTTT. Encoded protein: CASSPRGDMGTDTQYF.

V usage is TRBV25-1 and J usage is TRBJ2-1; 8 bases agree with TRBD1. Trimming at V came to 8 bases and at J to 9 bases, leaving 18 bases not matched to a gene. The CDR3 is made up of 16 amino acids. The germline gives CDR1 MGHDK, CDR2 SYGVNS. The CDR3 coding sequence is TGTGCCAGCGCCCCCCTCGGCTCCGGGACAGGCCCTGAGCAGTTCTTC. Translation: CASAPLGSGTGPEQFF.

Remarks on this clonotype: A junction end diverges from the germline sequence, so it may reflect a read error. In DNA, the CDR3 is TGTGCCTGCAGCTTATCTCTATCCAAAAACATTCAGTACTTC. Its translation: CACSLSLSKNIQYF. The chain joins TRBV7-9 to TRBJ2-4, with no clear D. Per germline, CDR1 SEHNR and CDR2 FQNEAQ (reference sequence). The CDR3 runs to 14 residues.

This clonotype was detected a few times. The gene calls are TRBV5-4 and TRBJ1-4; perhaps TRBD1 as D (5 bases). Per the germline V gene, CDR1 is SGHNT and CDR2 is YYREEE (reference sequence). V was cut by 0 bases and J by 7 bases, with 10 bases left in between. CDR3 length: 14 residues. The CDR3 region has the DNA TGTGCCAGCAGCTTGGCCAGGGAGGGTGAAAAACTGTTTTTT. Its translation is CASSLAREGEKLFF.

This chain links TRBV5-1 with TRBJ2-1, with D perhaps matching TRBD1 or TRBD2 (5 bases each). This CDR3 comprises 17 residues. CDR1 and CDR2 from the germline V gene are SGHRS and YFSETQ. V was trimmed by 4 bases and J by 0 bases, leaving 17 bases between them. The CDR3 loop reads CASSLVSGTSSYNEQFF. In DNA form, the CDR3 reads TGCGCCAGCAGCCTGGTTAGTGGGACGAGCTCCTACAATGAGCAGTTCTTC.

This clonotype was observed a few times. V and J are TRBV5-1 and TRBJ1-1; no clear D gene. The V end was cut by 2 bases, the J end by 5 bases, with 10 bases between. Germline CDR1 reads SGHRS; CDR2 reads YFSETQ. The CDR3 is made up of 13 amino acids. Here the CDR3 reads CASSLRRMTEAFF. The CDR3 DNA follows: TGCGCCAGCAGCTTACGAAGGATGACTGAAGCTTTCTTT.

The chain recombines TRBV5-1 with TRBJ2-2, with 8 bases aligning to TRBD1. The J segment lost 6 bases and the V segment lost 4 bases, leaving 8 bases of the junction unmatched. The germline CDR1 and CDR2 sequences are SGHRS and YFSETQ. CDR3 length equals 15 residues. CDR3 sequence: CASSRLDRDPGELFF. CDR3 coding DNA: TGCGCCAGCAGCCGCCTGGACAGGGACCCCGGGGAGCTGTTTTTT.

The sample holds a few counts of this clonotype. CDR3 region: CASSPRDYLSYEQYF. Written as DNA, the CDR3 is TGTGCCAGCAGCCCCCGGGACTACCTCTCCTACGAGCAGTACTTC. V and J are TRBV14 and TRBJ2-7; 7 bases match TRBD2. The CDR3 extends over 15 amino acids. V trimming: 4 bases; J trimming: 0 bases; junction bases outside the gene matches: 6. Per germline, CDR1 SGHDN and CDR2 FVKESK.

This clonotype was seen only a few times. V usage is TRBV25-1 and J usage is TRBJ2-3; TRBD1 aligns across 8 bases. V trimming: 11 bases; J trimming: 6 bases; junction bases outside the gene matches: 16. The CDR3 covers 15 residues. Germline V gives CDR1 MGHDK, CDR2 SYGVNS. This chain's CDR3 is CAFPAGQGEWDTQYF. As DNA, the CDR3 is TGTGCCTTTCCTGCCGGACAGGGCGAGTGGGATACGCAGTATTTT.

There are a few counts of this clonotype. J is TRBJ2-5 and V is TRBV12-3 or TRBV12-4; D gene ambiguous. The CDR3 totals 13 residues. Trimming took off 6 bases at V and 5 bases at J, with 13 bases between the two ends. CDR3 bases: TGTGCCAGCAGAGACGCCCCGGCGGAGACCCAGTACTTC. Its translation: CASRDAPAETQYF.

The V call is TRBV6-1, the J call TRBJ2-5; D may be TRBD1 or TRBD2 (5 bases each). Germline V CDR1 and CDR2: MNHNS, SASEGT. The CDR3 is 15 amino acids. The germline V and J ends were trimmed by 6 bases and 5 bases, with 19 bases remaining between them. CDR3 loop: CASSGTGTSRETQYF. For the CDR3, the DNA is TGTGCCAGCAGCGGTACCGGGACCTCCCGGGAGACCCAGTACTTC.

V and J are TRBV4-2 and TRBJ2-2; 12 positions agree with TRBD2. V lost 2 bases to trimming and J lost 4 bases; unmatched junction nucleotides: 2. CDR1 is LGHNA, CDR2 YNFKEQ, per germline. The CDR3 has 16 amino acids. The CDR3 sequence: CASSQPSGGATGELFF. The CDR3 region has the DNA TGTGCCAGCAGCCAACCTAGCGGGGGGGCCACCGGGGAGCTGTTTTTT.

This clonotype was seen many times. The CDR3 DNA sequence: TGTGCCACCAGCAGAGAAATGTTAACGCTTCGTTATAATTCACCCCTCCACTTT. Translated: CATSREMLTLRYNSPLHF. The chain carries TRBV15 and TRBJ1-6; D gene unclear. The V gene lost 0 bases and the J gene lost 4 bases, with 16 bases spanning the gap. The CDR3 covers 18 residues. CDR1 and CDR2 from the germline V gene are LNHNV and YYDKDF (reference sequence).

This clonotype appeared many times. This chain connects TRBV20-1 to TRBJ2-1; TRBD2 matches 9 bases. V lost 7 bases to trimming and J lost 0 bases; unmatched junction nucleotides: 10. CDR1 is DFQATT and CDR2 is SNEGSKA in the germline V gene (reference sequence). The length of the CDR3 is 16 residues. The CDR3: CSVSYFSGSSYNEQFF. CDR3 DNA sequence: TGCAGTGTTAGTTATTTTAGCGGGAGCTCCTACAATGAGCAGTTCTTC.

This clonotype was counted a few times. This sequence joins TRBV20-1 and TRBJ2-3; 11 positions match TRBD2. Germline V lookup: CDR1 DFQATT, CDR2 SNEGSKA (reference sequence). V lost 4 bases to trimming and J lost 14 bases; unmatched junction nucleotides: 8. The CDR3 is 12 residues long. For the CDR3, the DNA is TGCAGTGCTATTAGCGGGAGGGCCGGGCGGTATTTT. Translation gives CSAISGRAGRYF.

The rearrangement joins TRBV5-1 to TRBJ2-7; D gene unclear. Germline CDR1 and CDR2: SGHRS and YFSETQ. V was cut by 4 bases and J by 2 bases, with 13 bases left in between. The CDR3 is 14 amino acids. CDR3 in amino acids: CASSDPGRPYEQYF. The CDR3 nucleotides are TGCGCCAGCAGCGACCCGGGCCGACCCTACGAGCAGTACTTC.

This CDR3 is CASSLRSYGGQYF. The CDR3 nucleotides are TGTGCCAGCAGTTTAAGGTCCTACGGGGGGCAGTACTTC. V and J are TRBV12-3 or TRBV12-4 and TRBJ2-7, with D possibly matching TRBD2 (6 bases). The CDR3 totals 13 residues. The ends were cut back, 2 bases at V and 9 bases at J, with 14 bases in the middle.

This clonotype was seen once. The chain uses TRBV6-5 and TRBJ2-5, with 11 bases matching TRBD2. With 0 bases clipped from V and 5 bases from J, the junction kept 2 bases outside the gene matches. CDR3 size: 15 residues. The germline V gene has CDR1 MNHEY and CDR2 SVGAGI. CDR3: CASSYSTSGAETQYF. The CDR3 DNA sequence: TGTGCCAGCAGTTACTCGACTAGCGGGGCTGAGACCCAGTACTTC.

This clonotype showed up just a few times. V usage is TRBV11-2 and J usage is TRBJ2-5, with 12 bases matching TRBD2. The length of the CDR3 is 18 residues. V shed 1 base, J shed 5 bases, and the junction held 11 bases outside the gene matches. CDR1 SGHAT and CDR2 FQNNGV come from the germline V gene. The CDR3 DNA follows: TGTGCCAGCAGCTTAGTCCCTAGCGGGGGGGCCGAAAGGGAGACCCAGTACTTC. Its protein product is CASSLVPSGGAERETQYF.

This chain connects TRBV5-5 to TRBJ2-7; D uncertain. Germline V gene sequence: CDR1 SGHKS, CDR2 YYEKEE (reference sequence). The CDR3 runs to 14 residues. V lost 1 base and J lost 7, with 15 bases in between. CDR3 sequence (DNA): TGTGCCAGCAGCTTGATTACAAGTTCTCAAGAGCAGTACTTC. The encoded protein is CASSLITSSQEQYF.

The V and J genes are TRBV5-1 and TRBJ2-5; the D is unclear. The germline gives CDR1 SGHRS, CDR2 YFSETQ. V lost 1 base to trimming and J lost 5 bases, with 12 bases between them. The CDR3 loop spans 14 amino acids. CDR3 in amino acids: CASSLQRTEETQYF. CDR3 coding DNA: TGCGCCAGCAGCTTGCAACGCACAGAGGAGACCCAGTACTTC.

The chain recombines TRBV5-1 with TRBJ2-7; a weak D match, TRBD2 (6 bases). CDR1 SGHRS and CDR2 YFSETQ come from the germline V gene. This CDR3 is built from 14 residues. V shed 4 bases and J shed 3 bases, with 14 bases lying between them. The CDR3 reads CASSLDGRFYEQYF. As DNA, the CDR3 is TGCGCCAGCAGCCTAGACGGGAGATTCTACGAGCAGTACTTC.

This clonotype has only a few counts. This chain joins TRBV20-1 and TRBJ1-6, with D uncertain. The CDR3 extends over 14 amino acids. Per the germline V gene, CDR1 is DFQATT and CDR2 is SNEGSKA (reference sequence). Trimming took 3 bases from V and 0 from J, leaving 6 bases between them. The CDR3 DNA follows: TGCAGTGCTAGGGACGTCTCCTATAATTCACCCCTCCACTTT. Translated: CSARDVSYNSPLHF.

In its sample, this clonotype was seen a few times. The CDR3 spells CASSLAETPRNEQFF. The CDR3 coding sequence is TGCGCCAGCAGCTTGGCCGAGACTCCTCGGAATGAGCAGTTCTTC. V gene TRBV5-1 combines with J gene TRBJ2-1; the D is unclear. The length of the CDR3 is 15 residues. The V gene's germline CDR1 is SGHRS and CDR2 YFSETQ. Trimming removed 0 bases at V and 7 bases at J, with 14 bases between.

The V gene is TRBV6-1, the J gene TRBJ1-3; D may be TRBD1 (6 bases). The CDR3 totals 16 residues. Germline V gives CDR1 MNHNS, CDR2 SASEGT. V shed 5 bases and J shed 0 bases, with 14 bases lying between them. The CDR3 bases are TGTGCCAGCAGTCCCCAGGGGTACCGCTCTGGAAACACCATATATTTT. It codes for CASSPQGYRSGNTIYF.